Described below is a single T cell receptor (beta chain) sequence and its context. Participants were aged roughly 18 to 100 years from roughly 25 US areas. Cohort placement rested on clinical history that participants reported themselves. The assay was immunoSEQ multiplex PCR, and TCRdb's table has in-frame clones only and misses some. The table shows under 300,000 clones, with roughly nine tenths occurring only once. This entry comes from a study of blood T cell repertoires in COVID-19. The wider study: The cDNA or gDNA used as material had been derived from T cells, B-cell-depleted T cells, or PBMCs.

Germline CDR1 LNHDA, CDR2 SQIVND (reference sequence). The ends lost 6 bases at V and 12 bases at J; junction bases unmatched: 9. The CDR3 extends over 13 amino acids. The chain links TRBV19 to TRBJ1-4; 8 positions match TRBD1. The receptor comes from a woman in her thirties with acute COVID-19. Specimen: PBMCs or T cells enriched from blood (not recorded which). CDR3 region: CASRLTGVGELFF. In DNA form, the CDR3 reads TGTGCCAGTAGACTGACAGGGGTCGGGGAACTGTTTTTT. The whole variable domain, filled in from reference TRBV19 and TRBJ1-4, reads DGGITQSPKYLFRKEGQNVTLSCEQNLNHDAMYWYRQDPGQGLRLIYYSQIVNDFQKGDIAEGYSVSREKKESFPLTVTSAQKNPTAFYLCASRLTGVGELFFGSGTQLSVL.